The clone carrying this T cell receptor (beta chain) has at least ten counts. Antigen unknown. The sample is drawn from a study of CD8 T cells in ankylosing spondylitis. Study results and limitations: Existing reports had already noted some motif variants in reactive arthritis synovial fluid and blood. The study identified a TCR beta motif of under ten highly homologous variants that appeared characteristic of ankylosing spondylitis blood. Disease-linked clones reportedly showed significant enrichment in matched ankylosing spondylitis synovial fluid.

The length of the CDR3 is 15 residues. Germline V gives CDR1 SEHNR, CDR2 FQNEAQ (reference sequence). The V segment lost 4 bases and the J segment 0 bases; nucleotides outside the gene matches: 2. Quantitative 5'-RACE was performed with molecular barcodes, and it yielded the TCR beta libraries. TCRdb re-derived calls from the 5' RACE reads in MiXCR, one entry per CDR3 protein. Seen here are about 130,000 distinct CDR3 sequences, about 7.3% observed once, and the top ten hold 9.5% to 15%. The chain employs TRBV7-9 and TRBJ1-4; TRBD1 agrees at 7 bases. This receptor was taken from a female donor with ankylosing spondylitis or in good health (not recorded which). Material for sequencing was blood, either unsorted or a sorted T cell fraction (not recorded which). CDR3 nucleotides: TGTGCCAGCAGCTGGGGGACAGCAACTAATGAAAAACTGTTTTTT. Amino acids: CASSWGTATNEKLFF. Looking up the rest from reference TRBV7-9 and TRBJ1-4 gives the full variable domain: DTGVSQNPRHKITKRGQNVTFRCDPISEHNRLYWYRQTLGQGPEFLTYFQNEAQLEKSRLLSDRFSAERPKGSFSTLEIQRTEQGDSAMYLCASSWGTATNEKLFFGSGTQLSVL.